Given below is one TCR beta chain in context. The data are from a study of cytomegalovirus exposure and HLA in healthy donors. The PCR used 60 Vbeta and 13 Jbeta primers. Using immunoSEQ multiplex PCR, the repertoire was profiled, and TCRdb retains in-frame clones only, with some absent. The data show about 190,000 clones, 79% seen once. The source material was PBMCs. This sequence originates from a woman aged 18-35 years in good health and CMV-seronegative.

The CDR3 coding sequence is TGTGCCAGCAGCCAAGAGCCCGGGACAGCCGAGCACTTT. Translating it yields CASSQEPGTAEHF. The V gene is TRBV14, the J gene TRBJ1-6, with 7 positions matching TRBD1. Germline V gene lookup returns CDR1 SGHDN and CDR2 FVKESK. The J segment lost 19 bases and the V segment lost 0 bases, leaving 9 bases of the junction unmatched. This CDR3 has 13 residues.